These T cell receptor beta chains were read from a single sample in a study of T cells after yellow fever vaccination. TCRdb re-called the 5' RACE reads through MiXCR, storing one row per CDR3 protein. The sample lists 250,000 to 350,000 distinct CDR3 sequences, around 4.4% occurring once. Sequencing used PBMCs, obtained 15 days after the yellow fever booster vaccination. These receptors originate from a man younger than 35 who received the YFV17D yellow fever vaccine. Each CDR3 is given with its conserved first and last residue. D genes are given only for firm matches. Where a row states a size, it is once, few, many or the class of an expanded clone; other rows omit it.

abundance: NA; v_gene: TRBV5-4; d_gene: TRBD2; j_gene: TRBJ2-1; CDR3nt: TGTGCCAGCAGCTTAGGGGGGACTAGCGGGGACGGTGAGCAGTTCTTC; CDR3aa: CASSLGGTSGDGEQFF
abundance: NA; v_gene: TRBV10-1; d_gene: NA; j_gene: TRBJ2-2; CDR3nt: TGCGCCAGCCCATGCGAAGGCGGGGAGCTGTTTTTT; CDR3aa: CASPCEGGELFF
abundance: many; v_gene: TRBV18; d_gene: TRBD1; j_gene: TRBJ2-7; CDR3nt: TGTGCCAGCTCACCAGGGCAAGGACAGGGGGTCCACGAGCAGTACTTC; CDR3aa: CASSPGQGQGVHEQYF
abundance: few; v_gene: TRBV12-3/TRBV12-4; d_gene: TRBD1; j_gene: TRBJ1-5; CDR3nt: TGTGCCAGCAGGCCGGGACAGGGGTATGGTCAGCCCCAGCATTTT; CDR3aa: CASRPGQGYGQPQHF
abundance: NA; v_gene: TRBV5-1; d_gene: NA; j_gene: TRBJ2-1; CDR3nt: TGCGCCAGCACAATTTACAATGAGCAGTTCTTC; CDR3aa: CASTIYNEQFF
abundance: few; v_gene: TRBV7-9; d_gene: NA; j_gene: TRBJ1-6; CDR3nt: TGTGCCAGCAGCTGGAGGACTAATTCACCCCTCCACTTT; CDR3aa: CASSWRTNSPLHF
abundance: NA; v_gene: TRBV2; d_gene: NA; j_gene: TRBJ1-2; CDR3nt: TGTGCCAGCAGCGTCGACGGGACCTATGGCTACACCTTC; CDR3aa: CASSVDGTYGYTF
abundance: NA; v_gene: TRBV7-2; d_gene: TRBD1; j_gene: TRBJ2-3; CDR3nt: TGTGCCAGCAGCTTAACACAGGGGGGAGCAGATACGCAGTATTTT; CDR3aa: CASSLTQGGADTQYF
abundance: few; v_gene: TRBV27; d_gene: TRBD2; j_gene: TRBJ2-3; CDR3nt: TGTGCCAGCAGTTTGACCGGGACTAGCTTAATTACAGATACGCAGTATTTT; CDR3aa: CASSLTGTSLITDTQYF
abundance: NA; v_gene: TRBV6-2/TRBV6-3; d_gene: TRBD1; j_gene: TRBJ1-5; CDR3nt: TGTGCCAGCGGACAGGGCGCGGTACAGCCCCAGCATTTT; CDR3aa: CASGQGAVQPQHF
abundance: many; v_gene: TRBV10-3; d_gene: NA; j_gene: TRBJ1-2; CDR3nt: TGTGCCATCACTCCAAGGGGAGGGAACTATGGCTACACCTTC; CDR3aa: CAITPRGGNYGYTF
abundance: NA; v_gene: TRBV14; d_gene: TRBD1; j_gene: TRBJ2-2; CDR3nt: TGTGCCAGCAGCCGAGTAGGGGGCTACGGACCCGGGGAGCTGTTTTTT; CDR3aa: CASSRVGGYGPGELFF
abundance: many; v_gene: TRBV6-5; d_gene: NA; j_gene: TRBJ1-2; CDR3nt: TGTGCCAGCAGTTACTCCGGCAGGGGTGGAGGCTACACCTTC; CDR3aa: CASSYSGRGGGYTF
abundance: many; v_gene: TRBV4-2; d_gene: TRBD2; j_gene: TRBJ2-7; CDR3nt: TGTGCCAGCAGCCAAGCGGGGACTAGGTCCCACGAGCAGTACTTC; CDR3aa: CASSQAGTRSHEQYF
abundance: NA; v_gene: TRBV3-1; d_gene: NA; j_gene: TRBJ2-7; CDR3nt: TGTGCCAGCAGCCAAAGCCCCCGGAGGGGCGAGCAGTACTTC; CDR3aa: CASSQSPRRGEQYF
abundance: few; v_gene: TRBV5-6; d_gene: NA; j_gene: TRBJ2-7; CDR3nt: TGTGCCAGCAGCTTGGTCGAGAGGGGCGAGCAGTACTTC; CDR3aa: CASSLVERGEQYF
abundance: many; v_gene: TRBV29-1; d_gene: NA; j_gene: TRBJ2-1; CDR3nt: TGCAGCGCAAAGGGGGGACTCTCCTACAATGAGCAGTTCTTC; CDR3aa: CSAKGGLSYNEQFF
abundance: NA; v_gene: TRBV18; d_gene: TRBD1; j_gene: TRBJ2-1; CDR3nt: TGTGCCAGCTCGGCCGGGACAGGGGGCTGGGATGAGCAGTTCTTC; CDR3aa: CASSAGTGGWDEQFF
abundance: few; v_gene: TRBV5-1; d_gene: TRBD2; j_gene: TRBJ2-3; CDR3nt: TGCGCCAGCAGCTTGCAGACTAGCGGGGGCTCAGATACGCAGTATTTT; CDR3aa: CASSLQTSGGSDTQYF
abundance: NA; v_gene: TRBV12-3/TRBV12-4; d_gene: TRBD2; j_gene: TRBJ2-1; CDR3nt: TGTGCCAGCGGACTAGCGGGGGGGCCGAATGAGCAGTTCTTC; CDR3aa: CASGLAGGPNEQFF
abundance: NA; v_gene: TRBV5-1; d_gene: NA; j_gene: TRBJ1-1; CDR3nt: TGCGCCAGCAGGGAGGGGTGGAACACTGAAGCTTTCTTT; CDR3aa: CASREGWNTEAFF
abundance: NA; v_gene: TRBV5-1; d_gene: TRBD2; j_gene: TRBJ2-6; CDR3nt: TGCGCCAGCAGCTTGGTGGGACTAGCGGGGGGATCTGGGGCCAACGTCCTGACTTTC; CDR3aa: CASSLVGLAGGSGANVLTF
abundance: many; v_gene: TRBV12-3/TRBV12-4; d_gene: TRBD1; j_gene: TRBJ2-1; CDR3nt: TGTGCCAGCAGCTTAGCAGGGGGCTACAATGAGCAGTTCTTC; CDR3aa: CASSLAGGYNEQFF
abundance: NA; v_gene: TRBV9; d_gene: NA; j_gene: TRBJ2-2; CDR3nt: TGTGCCAGCAGCGTAGCTTCTGGGACCGGGGAGCTGTTTTTT; CDR3aa: CASSVASGTGELFF
abundance: many; v_gene: TRBV24-1; d_gene: NA; j_gene: TRBJ2-6; CDR3nt: TGTGCCACCAGTGATTCGAGGTGGGGGGCTGGAACCCCTGGGGCCAACGTCCTGACTTTC; CDR3aa: CATSDSRWGAGTPGANVLTF
abundance: NA; v_gene: TRBV19; d_gene: NA; j_gene: TRBJ1-2; CDR3nt: TGTGCCAGTAGTATACGAGGAGGTGGCTACACCTTC; CDR3aa: CASSIRGGGYTF
abundance: few; v_gene: TRBV18; d_gene: NA; j_gene: TRBJ2-7; CDR3nt: TGTGCCAGCTCACCATGGTCAGACCAAGGGACCTACGAGCAGTACTTC; CDR3aa: CASSPWSDQGTYEQYF
abundance: many; v_gene: TRBV7-9; d_gene: NA; j_gene: TRBJ2-5; CDR3nt: TGTGCCAGCATGGGCGGAGGTAGCGGCCAAGAGACCCAGTACTTC; CDR3aa: CASMGGGSGQETQYF
abundance: many; v_gene: TRBV9; d_gene: NA; j_gene: TRBJ2-1; CDR3nt: TGTGCCAGCAGCGGGACAGTGGGGGCGACTGAGCAGTTCTTC; CDR3aa: CASSGTVGATEQFF
abundance: NA; v_gene: TRBV5-5; d_gene: TRBD1; j_gene: TRBJ2-1; CDR3nt: TGTGCCAGCAGCTTGCCGTTACAGGGGATCAGTCGCAATGAGCAGTTCTTC; CDR3aa: CASSLPLQGISRNEQFF
abundance: NA; v_gene: TRBV6-6; d_gene: NA; j_gene: TRBJ2-6; CDR3nt: TGTGCCAGCAGTTACGCCCAGTTCGGTGGGGCCAACGTCCTGACTTTC; CDR3aa: CASSYAQFGGANVLTF
abundance: many; v_gene: TRBV7-7; d_gene: NA; j_gene: TRBJ2-5; CDR3nt: TGTGCTAGCTCACCCTACTTGGACACCCAGTACCAAGAGACCCAGTACTTC; CDR3aa: CASSPYLDTQYQETQYF
abundance: many; v_gene: TRBV2; d_gene: NA; j_gene: TRBJ2-3; CDR3nt: TGTGCCAGCAGTGACGGGGGGCCCAGCACAGATACGCAGTATTTT; CDR3aa: CASSDGGPSTDTQYF
abundance: many; v_gene: TRBV6-2/TRBV6-3; d_gene: TRBD1; j_gene: TRBJ2-1; CDR3nt: TGTGCCAGCGTGGACAGGGTAGGGTACAATGAGCAGTTCTTC; CDR3aa: CASVDRVGYNEQFF
abundance: many; v_gene: TRBV12-3/TRBV12-4; d_gene: NA; j_gene: TRBJ2-2; CDR3nt: TGTGCCAGCGGACCCGGGACCAACACCGGGGAGCTGTTTTTT; CDR3aa: CASGPGTNTGELFF
abundance: many; v_gene: TRBV20-1; d_gene: NA; j_gene: TRBJ2-5; CDR3nt: TGCAGTGCTAGCGCGGACTTAAGAGAGACCCAGTACTTC; CDR3aa: CSASADLRETQYF
abundance: many; v_gene: TRBV7-9; d_gene: NA; j_gene: TRBJ1-2; CDR3nt: TGTGCCAGCAGCGCGGGTGGCTACACCTTC; CDR3aa: CASSAGGYTF